The clone carrying this TCR beta chain has a handful of counts. Its specificity is not known. Naive CD8 cells lacked CD45RO and underwent positive selection for CCR7, leaving out terminally differentiated effector memory CD45RA+ cells. Healthy HIV-negative adults without recent acute infections or vaccinations served as donors. The donor cohort consisted entirely of Caucasian adults residing in Nashville, Tennessee. The sample belongs to a study of shared clonotypes between healthy human individuals. Findings of the study overall: A handful of donors showed sharing of approximately 5% of naive CD4 clonotypes. Large sequencing depth failed to make sorted-subset sequencing complete, rarefaction showed.

Method: immunoSEQ multiplex PCR; TCRdb's copy keeps in-frame clones and lacks some. The repertoire holds approximately 740,000 clones, over 90% seen once, with approximately 25% in the top ten. Per the germline V gene, CDR1 is MNHEY and CDR2 is SMNVEV (reference sequence). The CDR3 loop spans 14 amino acids. Germline trimming cut 7 bases from V and 6 bases from J; bases unmatched to any gene: 8. Sequencing was performed on naive CD8+ T cells sorted from blood. This rearrangement joins TRBV27 to TRBJ2-3, with 9 bases that match TRBD1. The clonotype comes from a man aged 25 to 40 in good health. CDR3 amino acids: CASKKQGAWDTQYF. CDR3 coding DNA: TGTGCCAGCAAGAAACAGGGGGCTTGGGATACGCAGTATTTT.